This record covers a single TCR beta chain. The CDR3 loop spans 17 amino acids. Trimming removed 2 bases from V and 2 bases from J; junction bases left unmatched: 8. CDR1 is MNHNS and CDR2 is SASEGT in the germline V gene. The assay was immunoSEQ multiplex PCR, and TCRdb's table has in-frame clones only and misses some. The sample has around 140,000 clones, roughly 87% seen once. This entry is derived from a study of cytomegalovirus exposure and HLA in healthy donors. J is TRBJ1-5 and V is TRBV6-1; 8 positions agree with TRBD1. This receptor was taken from a man aged 18 to 30 in good health and CMV-seropositive. What was sequenced was PBMCs. The CDR3 sequence is CASSEYIATGGNQPQHF. The DNA for the CDR3 is TGTGCCAGCAGTGAATATATCGCGACAGGGGGCAATCAGCCCCAGCATTTT.